Shown below are 8 T cell receptor beta chains from a single sample sequenced in a study of CD8+ T cells in alopecia areata. Extraction of RNA preceded its reverse transcription into cDNA, which served as the sequencing template. Sequencing used immunoSEQ multiplex PCR; TCRdb keeps in-frame clones, though not all of them. The sample shows 120,000 or so clones, 40% to 55% of them seen only once. The sequencing sample was made of NKG2D-low CD8+ T cells sorted from blood. These TCRs come from a human donor with alopecia areata.

This clone was seen a few times. The chain has TRBV25-1 and TRBJ2-7; TRBD1 might be the D (6 bases). Germline CDR1 MGHDK, CDR2 SYGVNS. Trimming pared 6 bases from V and 4 bases from J, leaving 10 bases between. The CDR3 runs to 12 residues. This CDR3 reads CASSLGTYEQYF. Written as DNA, the CDR3 is TGTGCCAGCAGCCTAGGGACATACGAGCAGTACTTC.

The V gene is TRBV4-1, the J gene TRBJ2-2; a weak D match, TRBD2 (6 bases). Germline values: CDR1 MGHRA, CDR2 YSYEKL. This CDR3 spans 15 amino acids. The V and J ends lost 6 bases and 2 bases respectively, with 13 bases between them. The chain's CDR3 is CASRTIGSNTGELFF. CDR3 nucleotides: TGCGCCAGCAGGACTATCGGGAGTAACACCGGGGAGCTGTTTTTT.

The count of this clone is one. The CDR3 here is CSVELWQGNTEAFF. The CDR3 coding sequence is TGCAGCGTTGAGTTGTGGCAGGGAAACACTGAAGCTTTCTTT. The chain has TRBV29-1 and TRBJ1-1; maybe TRBD1 (5 bases). V gave up 3 bases and J gave up 2 bases, with 13 bases separating them. Germline CDR1 reads SQVTM; CDR2 reads ANQGSEA. This CDR3 has 14 residues.

In its sample, this clone was seen a few times. The V and J genes are TRBV11-2 and TRBJ2-2; D might be TRBD2 (6 bases). The V end was cut by 5 bases, the J end by 0 bases, with 16 bases between. The germline gives CDR1 SGHAT, CDR2 FQNNGV. This CDR3 region has 17 residues. The CDR3 spells CASSPPGSGSNTGELFF. In DNA form, the CDR3 reads TGTGCCAGCAGCCCCCCGGGGAGCGGGTCGAACACCGGGGAGCTGTTTTTT.

In this sample, this clone turned up a few times. The chain uses TRBV6-6 and TRBJ1-2; a weak D match, TRBD1 (5 bases). Germline lookup yields CDR1 MNHNY and CDR2 SVGAGI (reference sequence). This CDR3 comprises 15 residues. V was clipped by 2 bases and J by 6 bases, with 16 bases between them. The CDR3 bases are TGTGCCAGCAGTTACGAGGGGCCTTGGCAGGATGGCTACACCTTC. It specifies CASSYEGPWQDGYTF.

The rearrangement uses TRBV27 and TRBJ2-5; no firm D call. The CDR3 length is 11 residues. From germline, CDR1 is MNHEY and CDR2 SMNVEV (reference sequence). V was trimmed by 7 bases and J by 7 bases, leaving 10 bases between them. The CDR3 DNA sequence: TGTGCCAGCACCGCAGGAAGGACCCAGTACTTC. Translated: CASTAGRTQYF.

The DNA for the CDR3 is TGTGCCAGCAGAGGACAGGTCCCAGAGACCCAGTACTTC. Protein product: CASRGQVPETQYF. This rearrangement joins TRBV7-9 to TRBJ2-5; 7 bases map to TRBD1. The germline gives CDR1 SEHNR, CDR2 FQNEAQ (reference sequence). The trim removed 6 bases at V and 4 bases at J, leaving 5 bases unmatched. This CDR3 is 13 amino acids long.

This clone turned up a few times. The gene calls are TRBV29-1 and TRBJ2-7, with 10 positions matching TRBD1. From germline, CDR1 is SQVTM and CDR2 ANQGSEA. V shed 6 bases, J shed 4 bases, and the junction held 6 bases outside the gene matches. This CDR3 is built from 13 residues. CDR3 in amino acids: CSVPGTGEYEQYF. The CDR3 coding sequence is TGCAGCGTCCCCGGGACAGGGGAGTACGAGCAGTACTTC.